This entry describes one TCR beta chain. Its specificity is not known. The germline gives CDR1 SGHTA, CDR2 FQGNSA. The CDR3 spans 14 residues. Deletions cut 3 bases from V and 0 bases from J, with 8 bases between. Produced via immunoSEQ multiplex PCR; TCRdb's table is partial and in-frame only. This table holds some 140,000 clones, about 87% found once. This sample was taken from a study of T cell responses to AZD1222 COVID-19 vaccine. Overall study results and limits: Spike-specific TCR breadth and depth were elevated following two AZD1222 doses.

The sequence derives from an adult in good health. This chain uses TRBV7-2 with TRBJ1-1; D remains ambiguous. The sequencing here drew on peripheral blood, taken on day 0 of AZD1222 vaccination. The CDR3 sequence is CASSFWRVNTEAFF. The CDR3 bases are TGTGCCAGCAGCTTCTGGAGGGTGAACACTGAAGCTTTCTTT.